What follows are 20 T cell receptor beta chains derived from one specimen sequenced in a study of post-analysis software for immune sequencing data (dated by TCRdb to 2015 to 2017). Library generation was performed with PCR. Sequencer: Illumina HiSeq 2500. To reduce PCR and sequencing biases, unique molecular identifiers were incorporated into the TCR beta cDNA libraries. TCRdb redid the processing of the public reads, applying fastp at Q25 and MiXCR, and retained in-frame beta chains. Rows with a matching CDR3 protein are joined into one entry that keeps the most common DNA and genes. This sample holds 160,000 or so distinct CDR3 sequences; 36% were observed only once. The top ten constitute roughly 28% of the sample. The sample's time point label is to be understood as: second blood draw from one MS patient after hematopoietic stem cell transplantation. The sequenced sample was blood, obtained after autologous hematopoietic stem cell transplantation. These receptors all stem from a girl aged 10-17 years with multiple sclerosis. Donor details come from another sample of the same person, matched by shared clones.

CDR3 region: CASNRAGFSYEQYF. The CDR3 DNA is TGTGCCAGCAACCGAGCGGGATTCTCCTACGAGCAGTACTTC. The chain joins TRBV11-2 to TRBJ2-7; 7 bases are a match to TRBD2. The CDR3 contains 14 residues. Looked up from germline, CDR1 is SGHAT and CDR2 is FQNNGV. J was trimmed by 0 bases and V by 7 bases; bases with no gene match: 6.

This clonotype was found a few times. The chain employs TRBV5-5 and TRBJ1-1; D possibly corresponds to TRBD1 (6 bases). CDR3 size: 17 residues. With 1 base removed from V and 5 bases from J, the gap between germline ends came to 21 bases. The germline CDR1 and CDR2 sequences are SGHKS and YYEKEE (reference sequence). In DNA, the CDR3 is TGTGCCAGCAGCTTGTTTGGACAGAGAGGGAGGGGTACTGAAGCTTTCTTT. This codes for CASSLFGQRGRGTEAFF.

The V call is TRBV6-1, the J call TRBJ1-5; D uncertain. V lost 8 bases and J lost 6, with 8 bases in between. Germline assignment: CDR1 MNHNS and CDR2 SASEGT. CDR3 length: 11 amino acids. The CDR3 reads CASGHIQPQHF. The CDR3 DNA reads TGTGCCAGCGGTCACATTCAGCCCCAGCATTTT.

This clonotype occurred a few times. The rearrangement uses TRBV5-1 and TRBJ2-7; 9 bases agree with TRBD1. Germline CDR1 SGHRS, CDR2 YFSETQ. This CDR3 comprises 16 residues. V trimming: 4 bases; J trimming: 5 bases; junction bases outside the gene matches: 13. The CDR3 reads CASSMAPGQGVDEQYF. In DNA, the CDR3 is TGCGCCAGCAGCATGGCTCCGGGACAGGGTGTAGACGAGCAGTACTTC. The whole variable domain, remainder taken from reference TRBV5-1 and TRBJ2-7, is KAGVTQTPRYLIKTRGQQVTLSCSPISGHRSVSWYQQTPGQGLQFLFEYFSETQRNKGNFPGRFSGRQFSNSRSEMNVSTLELGDSALYLCASSMAPGQGVDEQYFGPGTRLTVT.

This chain uses TRBV4-2 with TRBJ2-5; D unclear. The DNA end is a closer match to TRBJ2-7, so the J assignment may be wrong. CDR1 is LGHNA and CDR2 is YNFKEQ in the germline V gene. This CDR3 is built from 14 residues. CDR3 in DNA: TGTGCCAGCAGTTCTGTCGATTGGAGTGGCGAGCAGTACTTC. Translated, it gives CASSSVDWSGEQYF.

This clonotype was seen a few times. This sequence joins TRBV6-2 or TRBV6-3 and TRBJ2-7, with D perhaps TRBD2 (6 bases). The CDR3 is 12 residues long. Trimming took 8 bases from V and 0 from J, leaving 8 bases between them. The V gene's germline CDR1 is MNHEY and CDR2 SVGEGT. CDR3 sequence: CASGGSSYEQYF. The CDR3 nucleotides read TGTGCCAGCGGGGGGAGCTCCTACGAGCAGTACTTC.

The V gene is TRBV7-8, the J gene TRBJ1-4; D is possibly TRBD1 (5 bases). In germline, CDR1 is SGHVS, CDR2 FQNEAQ. V was trimmed by 0 bases and J by 7 bases, leaving 9 bases between them. The CDR3 loop spans 14 amino acids. The CDR3 nucleotides are TGTGCCAGCAGCTTAGCCCCGAGGGGTGAAAAACTGTTTTTT. Residues: CASSLAPRGEKLFF.

This clonotype showed up just a few times. The rearrangement links TRBV7-9 to TRBJ1-4; 7 nucleotides match TRBD1. The CDR3 sequence is 13 residues long. The V and J ends lost 4 bases and 7 bases, in that order; junction bases with no gene match: 3. Germline V gene sequence: CDR1 SEHNR, CDR2 FQNEAQ (reference sequence). The DNA for the CDR3 is TGTGCCAGCAGCTCAGGGACAGTTGAAAAACTGTTTTTT. It encodes CASSSGTVEKLFF.

The J gene is TRBJ1-6, the V gene TRBV27, with TRBD1 matching over 9 bases. Trimming took 8 bases from V and 7 from J; bases not matched to a gene: 6. The CDR3 has 14 residues. Per the germline V gene, CDR1 is MNHEY and CDR2 is SMNVEV (reference sequence). In nucleotides, the CDR3 is TGTGCCAGCCTTGCTGGACAGGGGAATTCACCCCTCCACTTT. It translates to CASLAGQGNSPLHF.

This clonotype came up a few times. At one end, the junction sequence differs from germline, possibly due to a read error. This chain connects TRBV29-1 to TRBJ2-1, with D possibly being TRBD2 (5 bases). Germline CDR1 SQVTM, CDR2 ANQGSEA. The CDR3 is 15 amino acids. The DNA for the CDR3 is TGCAGCGTTCAAGACCCGTCCGGGGTACATGGTGAGCAGTTCTTC. Translating gives CSVQDPSGVHGEQFF.

The chain uses TRBV4-1 and TRBJ2-3, with a possible D match to TRBD1 (5 bases). V dropped 1 base and J dropped 4 bases, with 12 bases sitting between them. The CDR3 contains 15 residues. CDR1 is MGHRA and CDR2 is YSYEKL in the germline V gene. The CDR3 reads CASSQVGLDADTQYF. CDR3 DNA: TGCGCCAGCAGCCAAGTGGGGCTAGACGCAGATACGCAGTATTTT.

This clonotype was found a few times. The chain carries TRBV28 and TRBJ2-7; D is unresolved. Germline CDR1 is MDHEN and CDR2 is SYDVKM. The V end lost 3 bases, the J end lost 2 bases, and 14 bases lay between the germline ends. The CDR3 totals 15 residues. The CDR3 here is CASSLIEAVPYEQYF. In nucleotides, the CDR3 is TGTGCCAGCAGTTTGATCGAGGCGGTACCCTACGAGCAGTACTTC.

There are many counts of this clonotype. The chain has TRBV11-2 and TRBJ2-7; no reliable D call. The CDR3 runs to 13 residues. Trimming removed 3 bases at V and 7 bases at J, with 13 bases between. Germline V gives CDR1 SGHAT, CDR2 FQNNGV. The CDR3 DNA reads as TGTGCCAGCAGCTTCCCTGGGCTAGGTGAGCAGTACTTC. Translated, it gives CASSFPGLGEQYF.

This clonotype was detected only a few times. The CDR3 is CATSVSGGGTQYF. In DNA, the CDR3 is TGTGCCACCAGTGTTTCCGGCGGCGGGACCCAGTACTTC. V usage is TRBV24-1 and J usage is TRBJ2-7; D is undetermined. The J call may be in error: the DNA end matches TRBJ2-5 better. The CDR3 runs to 13 residues. CDR1 and CDR2 (germline): KGHDR, SFDVKD.

This clonotype was counted a few times. The rearrangement uses TRBV20-1 and TRBJ2-7; TRBD2 aligns across 7 bases. Germline assignment: CDR1 DFQATT and CDR2 SNEGSKA (reference sequence). V shed 5 bases, J shed 3 bases, and the junction held 4 bases outside the gene matches. CDR3 length: 12 amino acids. This chain's CDR3 is CSAPGRLYEQYF. CDR3 bases: TGCAGTGCTCCCGGGAGGCTCTACGAGCAGTACTTC.

The chain combines TRBV18 with TRBJ2-5, with D tentatively TRBD1 or TRBD2 (5 bases each). Trimming removed 6 bases from V and 3 bases from J, with 20 bases in between. Germline V gives CDR1 KGHSH, CDR2 LQKENI. The CDR3 has 16 amino acids. The CDR3 reads CASSIQTVRREETQYF. The CDR3 coding sequence is TGTGCCAGCTCGATCCAGACAGTCCGGCGGGAAGAGACCCAGTACTTC.

A few counts support this clonotype. V usage is TRBV9 and J usage is TRBJ2-7, with 11 bases fitting TRBD2. Unmatched junction bases numbered 7, after V lost 0 bases and J lost 5 bases. This CDR3 comprises 16 residues. The germline CDR1 and CDR2 sequences are SGDLS and YYNGEE. The CDR3 coding sequence is TGTGCCAGCAGCGTAGCCCCACTAGCGGGAGTTGACGAGCAGTACTTC. Translated, it gives CASSVAPLAGVDEQYF.

This clonotype was counted only a few times. The V and J genes are TRBV28 and TRBJ2-5; tentatively, D is TRBD1 or TRBD2 (5 bases each). V was pared by 0 bases and J by 5 bases, with 13 bases between. The CDR3 loop spans 15 amino acids. CDR1 and CDR2 from the germline V gene are MDHEN and SYDVKM. The CDR3 here is CASSLWGTPGETQYF. The CDR3 DNA sequence: TGTGCCAGCAGTTTATGGGGGACCCCCGGGGAGACCCAGTACTTC.

The chain is built from TRBV9 and TRBJ2-3; 14 nucleotides line up with TRBD2. CDR3 length: 15 amino acids. Germline V gene data show CDR1 as SGDLS and CDR2 as YYNGEE. The J segment lost 4 bases and the V segment lost 5 bases, leaving 3 bases of the junction unmatched. CDR3 protein: CASRRGLAGADTQYF. CDR3 coding DNA: TGTGCCAGCAGGAGGGGACTAGCGGGAGCAGATACGCAGTATTTT.

The rearrangement links TRBV6-1 to TRBJ2-1; a possible D gene is TRBD2 (5 bases). Between the trimmed V and J ends, which lost 3 bases and 2 bases, there was a span of 11 bases. The CDR3 covers 15 residues. The V gene's germline CDR1 is MNHNS and CDR2 SASEGT. As DNA, the CDR3 is TGTGCCAGCAGTGAGGACGGGGTAGCCTACAATGAGCAGTTCTTC. Translating gives CASSEDGVAYNEQFF.